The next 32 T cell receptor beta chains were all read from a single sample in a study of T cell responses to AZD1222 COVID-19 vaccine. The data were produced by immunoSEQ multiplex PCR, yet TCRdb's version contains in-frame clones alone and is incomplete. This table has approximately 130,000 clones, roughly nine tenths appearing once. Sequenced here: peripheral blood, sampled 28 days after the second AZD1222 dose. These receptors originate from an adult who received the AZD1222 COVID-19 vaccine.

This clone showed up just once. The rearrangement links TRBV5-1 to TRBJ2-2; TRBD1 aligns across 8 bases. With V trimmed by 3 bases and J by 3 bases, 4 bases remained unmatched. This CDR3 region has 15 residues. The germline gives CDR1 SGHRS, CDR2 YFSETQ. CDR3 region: CASSSTTGDTGELFF. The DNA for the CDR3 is TGCGCCAGCAGCTCGACGACAGGGGACACCGGGGAGCTGTTTTTT.

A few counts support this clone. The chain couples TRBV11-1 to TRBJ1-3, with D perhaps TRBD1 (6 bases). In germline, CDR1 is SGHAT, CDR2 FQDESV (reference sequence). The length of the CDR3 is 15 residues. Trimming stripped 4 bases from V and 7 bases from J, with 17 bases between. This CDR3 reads CASSSQEGHRNTIYF. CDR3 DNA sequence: TGTGCCAGCAGCTCCCAGGAGGGACACAGGAACACCATATATTTT.

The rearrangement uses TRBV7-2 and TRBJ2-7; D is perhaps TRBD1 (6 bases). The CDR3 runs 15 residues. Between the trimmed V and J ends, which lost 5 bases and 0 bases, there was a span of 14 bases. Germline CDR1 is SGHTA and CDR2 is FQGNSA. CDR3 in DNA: TGTGCCAGCAGCAACCCGGGACACCTCTCCTACGAGCAGTACTTC. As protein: CASSNPGHLSYEQYF.

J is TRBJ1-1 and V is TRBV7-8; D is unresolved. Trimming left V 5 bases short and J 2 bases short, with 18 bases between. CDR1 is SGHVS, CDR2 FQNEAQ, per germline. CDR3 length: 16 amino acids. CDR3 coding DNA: TGTGCCAGCAGCCCGCAGCGGACGGACCTCAACACTGAAGCTTTCTTT. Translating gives CASSPQRTDLNTEAFF.

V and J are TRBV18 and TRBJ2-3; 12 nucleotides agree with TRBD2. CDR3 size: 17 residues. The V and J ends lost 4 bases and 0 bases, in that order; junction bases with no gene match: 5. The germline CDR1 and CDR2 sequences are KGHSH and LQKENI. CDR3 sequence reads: CASSLSGTSGSTDTQYF. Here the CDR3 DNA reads TGTGCCAGCTCACTGTCCGGGACTAGCGGGAGCACAGATACGCAGTATTTT.

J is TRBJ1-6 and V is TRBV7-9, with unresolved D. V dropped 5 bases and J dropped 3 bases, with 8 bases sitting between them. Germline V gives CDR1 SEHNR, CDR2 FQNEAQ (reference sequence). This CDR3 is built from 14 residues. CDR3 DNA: TGTGCCAGCAGCCCCGGGGACTATAATTCACCCCTCCACTTT. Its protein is CASSPGDYNSPLHF.

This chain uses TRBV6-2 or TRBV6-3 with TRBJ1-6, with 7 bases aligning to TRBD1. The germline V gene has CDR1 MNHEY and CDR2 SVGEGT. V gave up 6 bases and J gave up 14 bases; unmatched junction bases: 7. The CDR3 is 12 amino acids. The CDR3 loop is CASSPDRWTLHF. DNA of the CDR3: TGTGCCAGCAGCCCGGACAGGTGGACCCTCCACTTT.

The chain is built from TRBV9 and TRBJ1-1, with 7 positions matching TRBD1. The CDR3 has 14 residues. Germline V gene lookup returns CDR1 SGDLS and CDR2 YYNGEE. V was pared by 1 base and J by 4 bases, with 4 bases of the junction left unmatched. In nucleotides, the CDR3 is TGTGCCAGCAGCGTAAGGGGGCTGGCCACTGAAGCTTTCTTT. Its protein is CASSVRGLATEAFF.

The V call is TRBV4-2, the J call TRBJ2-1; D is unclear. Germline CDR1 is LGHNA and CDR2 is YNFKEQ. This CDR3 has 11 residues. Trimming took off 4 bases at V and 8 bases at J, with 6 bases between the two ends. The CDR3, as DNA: TGTGCCAGCAGCCGAAACTATGAGCAGTTCTTC. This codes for CASSRNYEQFF.

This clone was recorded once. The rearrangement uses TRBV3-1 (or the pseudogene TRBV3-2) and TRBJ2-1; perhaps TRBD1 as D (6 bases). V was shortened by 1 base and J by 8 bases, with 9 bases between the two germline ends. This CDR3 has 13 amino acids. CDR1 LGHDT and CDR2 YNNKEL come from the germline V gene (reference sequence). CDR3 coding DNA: TGTGCCAGCAGCCAAGGGGGGCTCGATGAGCAGTTCTTC. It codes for CASSQGGLDEQFF.

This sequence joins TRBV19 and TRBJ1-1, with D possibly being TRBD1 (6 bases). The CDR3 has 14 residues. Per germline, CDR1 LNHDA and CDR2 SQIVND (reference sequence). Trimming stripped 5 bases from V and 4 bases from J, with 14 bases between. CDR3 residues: CASSYGGLVTEAFF. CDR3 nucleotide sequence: TGTGCCAGTAGTTACGGGGGGCTTGTCACTGAAGCTTTCTTT.

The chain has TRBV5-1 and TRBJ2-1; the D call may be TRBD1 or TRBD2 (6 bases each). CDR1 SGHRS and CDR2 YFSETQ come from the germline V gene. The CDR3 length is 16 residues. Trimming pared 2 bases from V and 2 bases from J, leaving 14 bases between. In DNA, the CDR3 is TGCGCCAGCAGCTTAGGGGGGCCTACGACCTACAATGAGCAGTTCTTC. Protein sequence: CASSLGGPTTYNEQFF.

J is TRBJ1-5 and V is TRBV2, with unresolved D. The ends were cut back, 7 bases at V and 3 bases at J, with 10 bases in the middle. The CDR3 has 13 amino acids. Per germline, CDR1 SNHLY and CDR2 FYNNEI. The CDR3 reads CASTPEHNQPQHF. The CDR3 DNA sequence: TGTGCCAGCACTCCGGAACACAATCAGCCCCAGCATTTT.

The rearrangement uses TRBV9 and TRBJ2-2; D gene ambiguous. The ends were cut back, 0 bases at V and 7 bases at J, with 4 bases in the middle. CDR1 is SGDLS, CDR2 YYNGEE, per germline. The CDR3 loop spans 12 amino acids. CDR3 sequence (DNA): TGTGCCAGCAGCGTAGTTGTCGGGGAGCTGTTTTTT. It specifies CASSVVVGELFF. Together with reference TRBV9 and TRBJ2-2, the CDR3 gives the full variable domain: DSGVTQTPKHLITATGQRVTLRCSPRSGDLSVYWYQQSLDQGLQFLIQYYNGEERAKGNILERFSAQQFPDLHSELNLSSLELGDSALYFCASSVVVGELFFGEGSRLTVL.

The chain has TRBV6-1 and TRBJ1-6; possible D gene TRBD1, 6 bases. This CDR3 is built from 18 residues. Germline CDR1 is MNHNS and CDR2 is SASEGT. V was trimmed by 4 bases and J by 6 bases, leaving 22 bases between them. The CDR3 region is CASSAALPGAGSNSPLHF. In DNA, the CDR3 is TGTGCCAGCAGTGCCGCCCTACCGGGGGCAGGTTCTAATTCACCCCTCCACTTT.

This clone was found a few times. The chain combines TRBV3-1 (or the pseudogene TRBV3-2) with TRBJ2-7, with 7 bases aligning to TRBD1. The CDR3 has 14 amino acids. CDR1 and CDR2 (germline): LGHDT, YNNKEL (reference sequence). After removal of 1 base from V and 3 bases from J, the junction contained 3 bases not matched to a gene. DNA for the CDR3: TGTGCCAGCAGCCAAGGTGGGACAGACTACGAGCAGTACTTC. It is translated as CASSQGGTDYEQYF.

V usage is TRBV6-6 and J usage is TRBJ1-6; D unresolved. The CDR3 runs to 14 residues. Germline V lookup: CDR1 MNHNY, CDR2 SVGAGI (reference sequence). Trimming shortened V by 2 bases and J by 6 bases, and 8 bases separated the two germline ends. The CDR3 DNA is TGTGCCAGCAGTTACGGGTGGTCTAATTCACCCCTCCACTTT. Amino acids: CASSYGWSNSPLHF.

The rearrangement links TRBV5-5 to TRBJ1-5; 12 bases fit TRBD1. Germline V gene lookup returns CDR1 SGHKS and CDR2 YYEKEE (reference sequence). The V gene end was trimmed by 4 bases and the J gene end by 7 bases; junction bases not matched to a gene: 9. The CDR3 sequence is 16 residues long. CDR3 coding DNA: TGTGCCAGCAGCAACTATGGGACAGGGGGCCACCAGCCCCAGCATTTT. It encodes CASSNYGTGGHQPQHF.

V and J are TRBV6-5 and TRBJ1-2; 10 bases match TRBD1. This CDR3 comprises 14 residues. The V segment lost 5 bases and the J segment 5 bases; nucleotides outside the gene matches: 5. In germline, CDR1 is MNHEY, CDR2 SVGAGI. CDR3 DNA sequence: TGTGCCAGCAGTCGACAGGGGGCAGGGTATGGCTACACCTTC. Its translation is CASSRQGAGYGYTF.

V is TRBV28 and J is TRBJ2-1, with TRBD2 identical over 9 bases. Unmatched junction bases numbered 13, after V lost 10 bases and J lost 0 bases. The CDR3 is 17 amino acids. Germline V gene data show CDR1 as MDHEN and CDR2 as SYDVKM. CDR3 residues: CATDRGGGGGSYNEQFF. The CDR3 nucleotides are TGTGCCACCGACCGAGGAGGCGGGGGGGGCTCCTACAATGAGCAGTTCTTC.

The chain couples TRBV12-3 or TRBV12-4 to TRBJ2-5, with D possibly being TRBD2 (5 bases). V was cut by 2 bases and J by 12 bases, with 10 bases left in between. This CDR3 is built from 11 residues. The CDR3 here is CASSLFGEKYF. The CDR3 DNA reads TGTGCCAGCAGTTTATTTGGGGAGAAGTACTTC.

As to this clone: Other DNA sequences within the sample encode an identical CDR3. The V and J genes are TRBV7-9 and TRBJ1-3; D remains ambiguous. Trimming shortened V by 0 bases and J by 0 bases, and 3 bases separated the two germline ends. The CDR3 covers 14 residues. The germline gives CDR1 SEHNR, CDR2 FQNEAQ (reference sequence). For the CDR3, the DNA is TGTGCCAGCAGCTTAGCCGGCTCTGGAAACACCATATATTTT. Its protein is CASSLAGSGNTIYF.

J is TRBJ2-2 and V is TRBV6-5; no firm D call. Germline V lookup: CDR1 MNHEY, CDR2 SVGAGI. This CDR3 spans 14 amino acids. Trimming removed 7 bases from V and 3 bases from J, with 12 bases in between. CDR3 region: CASTLPADTGELFF. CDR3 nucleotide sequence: TGTGCCAGCACCCTACCAGCAGACACCGGGGAGCTGTTTTTT.

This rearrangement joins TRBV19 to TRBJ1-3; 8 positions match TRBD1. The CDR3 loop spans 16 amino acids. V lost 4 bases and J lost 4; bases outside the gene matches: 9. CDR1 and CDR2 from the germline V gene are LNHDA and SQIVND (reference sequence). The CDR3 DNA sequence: TGTGCCAGTAGTACAGGATCCGGGACAGGAGGAAACACCATATATTTT. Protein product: CASSTGSGTGGNTIYF.

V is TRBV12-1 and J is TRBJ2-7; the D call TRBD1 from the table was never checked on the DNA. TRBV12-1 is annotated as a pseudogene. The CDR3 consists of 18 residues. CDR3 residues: CASSFEGLAGQGFCEQYF. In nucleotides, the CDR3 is TGTGCCAGCAGCTTTGAGGGACTCGCGGGACAGGGGTTCTGCGAGCAGTACTTC.

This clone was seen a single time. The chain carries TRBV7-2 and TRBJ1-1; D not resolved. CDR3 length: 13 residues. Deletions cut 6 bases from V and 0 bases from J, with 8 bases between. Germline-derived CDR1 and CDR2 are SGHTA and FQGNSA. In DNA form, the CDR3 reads TGTGCCAGCAGGTTCAGTCTGAACACTGAAGCTTTCTTT. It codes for CASRFSLNTEAFF.

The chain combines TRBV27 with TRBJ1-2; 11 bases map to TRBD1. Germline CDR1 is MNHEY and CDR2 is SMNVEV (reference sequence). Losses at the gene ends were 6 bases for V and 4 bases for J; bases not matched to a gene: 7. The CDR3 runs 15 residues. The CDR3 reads CASSRDRGAGYGYTF. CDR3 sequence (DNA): TGTGCCAGCAGCCGGGACAGGGGGGCGGGCTATGGCTACACCTTC.

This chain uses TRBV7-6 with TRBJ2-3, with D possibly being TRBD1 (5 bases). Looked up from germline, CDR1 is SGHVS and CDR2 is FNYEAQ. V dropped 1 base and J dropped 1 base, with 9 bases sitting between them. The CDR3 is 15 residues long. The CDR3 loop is CASSLEVRGTDTQYF. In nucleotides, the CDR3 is TGTGCCAGCAGCTTAGAGGTCAGGGGCACAGATACGCAGTATTTT.

DNA of the CDR3: TGTGCCAGCTCACCACTGGACGGGAGGAACATTCAGTACTTC. Amino acid sequence: CASSPLDGRNIQYF. The V and J genes are TRBV18 and TRBJ2-4; 7 nucleotides line up with TRBD2. Germline V gene lookup returns CDR1 KGHSH and CDR2 LQKENI. CDR3 size: 14 residues. V was pared by 1 base and J by 7 bases, with 4 bases of the junction left unmatched.

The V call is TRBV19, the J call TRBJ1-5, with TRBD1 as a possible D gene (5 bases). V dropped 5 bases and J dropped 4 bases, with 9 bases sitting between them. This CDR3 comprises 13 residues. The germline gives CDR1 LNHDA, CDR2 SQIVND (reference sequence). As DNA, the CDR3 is TGTGCCAGTAGTGTCAGGGAGAATCAGCCCCAGCATTTT. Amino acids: CASSVRENQPQHF.

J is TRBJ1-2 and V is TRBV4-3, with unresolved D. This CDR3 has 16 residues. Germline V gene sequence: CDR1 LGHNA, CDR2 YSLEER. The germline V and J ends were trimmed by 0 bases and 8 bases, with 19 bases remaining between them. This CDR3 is CASSQDRQTRYGGYTF. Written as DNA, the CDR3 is TGCGCCAGCAGCCAAGATCGGCAGACAAGGTATGGAGGCTACACCTTC.

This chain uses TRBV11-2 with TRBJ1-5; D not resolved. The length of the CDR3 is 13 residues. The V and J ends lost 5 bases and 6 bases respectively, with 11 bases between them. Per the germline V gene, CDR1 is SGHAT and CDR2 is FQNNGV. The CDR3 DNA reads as TGTGCCAGCAGCCTCCTGGAAGGTCAGCCCCAGCATTTT. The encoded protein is CASSLLEGQPQHF.